The text below deals with one TCR beta chain. As yet, its antigen is unknown. CDR1 and CDR2 from the germline V gene are MNHEY and SMNVEV (reference sequence). This CDR3 spans 15 amino acids. The J segment lost 5 bases and the V segment lost 5 bases, leaving 11 bases of the junction unmatched. The data belong to a study of CD8+ T cells in alopecia areata. PBMCs provided sorted CD4+ and CD8+ T cells. Once RNA had been extracted, it was reverse transcribed into cDNA to act as the sequencing template. Some clones are missing from TCRdb's copy, which holds only in-frame ones; the method was immunoSEQ multiplex PCR. There are roughly 120,000 clones in the sample; 55% to 70% occur only once, and around 2.7% lies in the top ten. Study results and limitations: Lesional scalp exceeded normal scalp in clonality, especially in alopecia totalis/universalis. Normal skin's resident alphabeta T cells are sequenced alongside lesional scalp T cells.

This receptor was obtained from a human donor in good health. Sequenced: CD4+ T cells sorted from blood. The V call is TRBV27, the J call TRBJ2-5; the match to TRBD1 covers 7 bases. This CDR3 reads CASSRQGQSWETQYF. DNA of the CDR3: TGTGCCAGCAGTCGACAGGGACAGTCCTGGGAGACCCAGTACTTC.